This T cell receptor beta chain was recorded in a study of cytomegalovirus exposure and HLA in healthy donors. This clone showed up just once. The germline V gene has CDR1 SNHLY and CDR2 FYNNEI. This CDR3 has 16 residues. The V segment lost 1 base and the J segment 2 bases; nucleotides outside the gene matches: 7. The study ran its PCR with 60 Vbeta and 13 Jbeta primers. The repertoire was sequenced with immunoSEQ multiplex PCR; TCRdb's copy has only in-frame clones and lacks some. The sample includes roughly 170,000 clones, around four fifths of them seen just once. The chain links TRBV2 to TRBJ2-7; 8 positions agree with TRBD2. The clonotype comes from a man in his fifties in good health and CMV-seronegative. Sample: PBMCs. CDR3 sequence: CASSEGGGRRTYEQYF. The CDR3 region has the DNA TGTGCCAGCAGTGAAGGGGGCGGGAGGAGGACCTACGAGCAGTACTTC.